These 18 T cell receptor beta chains came from one sample sequenced in a study of blood T cell repertoires in COVID-19. Using immunoSEQ multiplex PCR, the repertoire was profiled, and TCRdb retains in-frame clones only, with some absent. The repertoire consists of 200,000 to 300,000 clones, with roughly 89% occurring once and the leading ten covering under 5%. The sample consisted of PBMCs or T cells enriched from blood (not recorded which). These receptors all come from a woman aged 25-40 years who had recovered from COVID-19.

V gene TRBV5-5 combines with J gene TRBJ1-5; D gene uncertain. In germline, CDR1 is SGHKS, CDR2 YYEKEE (reference sequence). The germline V and J ends were trimmed by 4 bases and 9 bases, with 14 bases remaining between them. The CDR3 totals 13 residues. As DNA, the CDR3 is TGTGCCAGCAGCCCGGGAGACATTCCGCCCCAGCATTTT. Translating gives CASSPGDIPPQHF.

V gene TRBV28 combines with J gene TRBJ1-2, with D unresolved. The V and J ends lost 5 bases and 4 bases respectively, with 20 bases between them. The CDR3 is 16 amino acids. The germline gives CDR1 MDHEN, CDR2 SYDVKM. The CDR3 region is CASSLRGWYGSYGYTF. DNA of the CDR3: TGTGCCAGCAGTCTACGCGGGTGGTACGGATCCTATGGCTACACCTTC.

V is TRBV24-1 and J is TRBJ1-1; D is unclear. CDR1 and CDR2 (germline): KGHDR, SFDVKD. The CDR3 sequence is 13 residues long. V shed 9 bases and J shed 3 bases, with 13 bases lying between them. The DNA of the CDR3 is TGTGCCACCCGGGGTTGGGCCGACACTGAAGCTTTCTTT. Translating it yields CATRGWADTEAFF.

Remarks on this clone: One end of the junction is discordant with germline, which a read error may explain. The identical CDR3 is also encoded by other nucleotide sequences in the sample. This chain links TRBV3-1 (or the pseudogene TRBV3-2) with TRBJ1-5; D is uncertain. The germline V gene encodes CDR1 LGHDT and CDR2 YNNKEL (reference sequence). The CDR3 sequence is 14 residues long. The CDR3 sequence is CASSQVGGNQPQHF. The CDR3 coding sequence is TGTGCTAGCAGCCAAGTCGGGGGCAATCAGCCCCAGCATTTT.

The gene calls are TRBV9 and TRBJ1-1; D is uncertain. CDR3 length: 14 residues. Germline loops: CDR1 SGDLS, CDR2 YYNGEE. With 4 bases removed from V and 5 bases from J, the gap between germline ends came to 15 bases. CDR3 nucleotide sequence: TGTGCCAGCAGCTCCTTCGGTGGTGAAACTGAAGCTTTCTTT. Amino acids: CASSSFGGETEAFF. Looking up the rest from reference TRBV9 and TRBJ1-1 gives the full variable domain: DSGVTQTPKHLITATGQRVTLRCSPRSGDLSVYWYQQSLDQGLQFLIQYYNGEERAKGNILERFSAQQFPDLHSELNLSSLELGDSALYFCASSSFGGETEAFFGQGTRLTVV.

The V and J genes are TRBV7-2 and TRBJ2-1; TRBD2 agrees at 7 bases. The germline CDR1 and CDR2 sequences are SGHTA and FQGNSA. The CDR3 is 16 amino acids. Trimming cost V 5 bases and J 2 bases; bases outside gene matches: 9. Here the CDR3 reads CASSPHSSGAYNEQFF. The CDR3 DNA follows: TGTGCCAGCAGCCCCCACTCTAGCGGAGCCTACAATGAGCAGTTCTTC.

The count of this clone is one. The chain's CDR3 is CASSFGTGDGYTF. DNA for the CDR3: TGTGCCAGCAGTTTCGGGACAGGGGATGGCTACACCTTC. The chain is built from TRBV6-5 and TRBJ1-2, with 10 positions matching TRBD1. From germline, CDR1 is MNHEY and CDR2 SVGAGI. Losses at the gene ends were 4 bases for V and 6 bases for J; bases not matched to a gene: 2. The CDR3 sequence is 13 residues long.

The gene calls are TRBV29-1 and TRBJ2-2; D unresolved. Per germline, CDR1 SQVTM and CDR2 ANQGSEA. V was trimmed by 1 base and J by 2 bases, leaving 8 bases between them. The CDR3 is made up of 14 amino acids. DNA of the CDR3: TGCAGCGTTGAAGTGTCCAGTAACACCGGGGAGCTGTTTTTT. Amino acid sequence: CSVEVSSNTGELFF.

This sequence joins TRBV13 and TRBJ1-6; D unclear. V lost 8 bases, J lost 7 bases, and 12 bases lay in between. Per the germline V gene, CDR1 is PRHDT and CDR2 is FYEKMQ (reference sequence). This CDR3 spans 13 amino acids. The CDR3 coding sequence is TGTGCCAGCTCCCCTCGGGGAAATTCACCCCTCCACTTT. Encoded protein: CASSPRGNSPLHF.

The chain couples TRBV18 to TRBJ1-2, with 8 bases identical to TRBD1. V lost 1 base to trimming and J lost 8 bases; unmatched junction nucleotides: 6. Per germline, CDR1 KGHSH and CDR2 LQKENI. The CDR3 sequence is 14 residues long. Here the CDR3 reads CASSPLQGAQGYTF. The CDR3 region has the DNA TGTGCCAGCTCACCACTGCAGGGGGCGCAGGGCTACACCTTC.

The CDR3 DNA sequence: TGTGCCAGCGCCGGGGGAAACACCATATATTTT. Translated, it gives CASAGGNTIYF. The chain recombines TRBV6-5 with TRBJ1-3; the D is unclear. The CDR3 has 11 amino acids. Germline lookup yields CDR1 MNHEY and CDR2 SVGAGI. V was trimmed by 8 bases and J by 4 bases, leaving 6 bases between them.

A remark on this clone: Other DNA sequences within the sample encode an identical CDR3. V usage is TRBV28 and J usage is TRBJ1-5; tentatively, D is TRBD1 (5 bases). Per the germline V gene, CDR1 is MDHEN and CDR2 is SYDVKM. Trimming removed 3 bases from V and 4 bases from J, with 7 bases in between. The CDR3 spans 13 residues. CDR3 residues: CASSFSGNQPQHF. CDR3 in DNA: TGTGCCAGCAGTTTTTCAGGGAATCAGCCCCAGCATTTT.

With regard to this clone: The germline gene is not matched at one end of the junction; a read error may be the cause. The V gene is TRBV7-7, the J gene TRBJ2-1, with D maybe TRBD2 (6 bases). CDR3 length equals 14 residues. The V gene's germline CDR1 is SSHAT and CDR2 FNYEAQ (reference sequence). The DNA of the CDR3 is TGTGCTAGCAGCTTAGCAGGAGGCGGGGATGAGCAGTTCTTC. Amino acids: CASSLAGGGDEQFF.

This clone has more than one count but fewer than ten. The rearrangement uses TRBV3-1 (or the pseudogene TRBV3-2) and TRBJ2-7; 8 nucleotides align to TRBD2. V lost 8 bases, J lost 5 bases, and 14 bases stayed unmatched. This CDR3 is 15 amino acids long. Germline V gene data show CDR1 as LGHDT and CDR2 as YNNKEL (reference sequence). DNA of the CDR3: TGTGCCAGCCGCTTCGGAGCGGGAGAGGTCCACGAGCAGTACTTC. Its translation is CASRFGAGEVHEQYF.

DNA for the CDR3: TGTGCCAGCAGCTGGTCCGCCGGAGGGTTTTCTGGAAACACCATATATTTT. As protein: CASSWSAGGFSGNTIYF. The chain is built from TRBV7-2 and TRBJ1-3; no definite D call. V gave up 4 bases and J gave up 1 base, with 17 bases separating them. Germline CDR1 and CDR2: SGHTA and FQGNSA. This CDR3 region has 17 residues.

J is TRBJ2-7 and V is TRBV27; 11 positions match TRBD1. The V and J ends lost 8 bases and 7 bases, in that order; junction bases with no gene match: 25. This CDR3 has 19 amino acids. Germline CDR1 is MNHEY and CDR2 is SMNVEV (reference sequence). The CDR3 nucleotides read TGTGCCAGCCGTGGACAGGGGGCTGGGGGGTTAGCGGAGTCTTTAGAGCAGTACTTC. Translating it yields CASRGQGAGGLAESLEQYF.

This clone was seen a few times. The rearrangement links TRBV28 to TRBJ1-5; D is uncertain. CDR1 and CDR2 (germline): MDHEN, SYDVKM. The germline V and J ends were trimmed by 4 bases and 6 bases, with 10 bases remaining between them. This CDR3 has 13 residues. The CDR3 loop is CASSSSRVQPQHF. The CDR3 bases are TGTGCCAGCAGTTCCTCCCGGGTTCAGCCCCAGCATTTT.

V is TRBV19 and J is TRBJ1-2; D remains unclear. The V end was cut by 4 bases, the J end by 1 base, with 13 bases between. Germline V gene data show CDR1 as LNHDA and CDR2 as SQIVND (reference sequence). This CDR3 has 15 residues. The CDR3 DNA reads as TGTGCCAGTAGTACATACCCCAGGTTTAACTATGGCTACACCTTC. This gives the protein CASSTYPRFNYGYTF.